This T cell receptor (beta chain) was recorded in a study of blood T cell repertoires in COVID-19. Study context: COVID-19 samples from acute and convalescent phases originated in the United States, Italy and Spain. Nucleic acid was either cDNA or gDNA, and it came from T cells, B-cell-depleted T cells, or PBMCs.

The study recruited people aged about 18 to 90 years across approximately 24 US areas. Clinical history reported by participants formed the basis on which cohorts were assigned. Measured with immunoSEQ multiplex PCR; TCRdb has only the in-frame clones, and not every one. The sample holds over 350,000 clones, 85% to 90% seen once. V dropped 6 bases and J dropped 4; count of bases not matched to a gene: 4. The CDR3 totals 13 residues. This clonotype originated in a woman aged 25 to 39 with acute COVID-19. The sequenced sample consisted of PBMCs or T cells enriched from blood (not recorded which). The chain couples TRBV12-3 or TRBV12-4 to TRBJ1-1; 8 bases align to TRBD1. CDR3 region: CASSRQGSTEAFF. CDR3 DNA: TGTGCCAGCAGCCGACAGGGGAGCACTGAAGCTTTCTTT.